This TCR beta chain was identified during a study of early T cells in non-severe SARS-CoV-2 infection. Study information: It was bulk RNA from unsorted whole blood that was sequenced, and the chains were unpaired.

The CDR3 extends over 15 amino acids. V shed 5 bases and J 4 bases; nucleotides not matched to a gene: 8. Unique molecular identifiers were attached to individual cDNA molecules. MiXCR was run by TCRdb on the 5' RACE reads, yielding one entry per CDR3 protein. The table shows roughly 26,000 distinct CDR3 sequences, with 5% to 6.5% occurring only once. This clonotype appeared many times. What was sequenced was whole blood. V usage is TRBV12-3 or TRBV12-4 and J usage is TRBJ2-7; 10 nucleotides line up with TRBD1. The sequence was collected from an adult who was a healthcare worker with PCR-confirmed SARS-CoV-2 infection or an uninfected control (not recorded which). The CDR3 here is CASSPEGTGAYEQYF. CDR3 nucleotides: TGTGCCAGCAGTCCCGAGGGGACAGGGGCATACGAGCAGTACTTC.